One sample yielded the 2 T cell receptor beta chains listed below, sequenced in a study of long-term antiretroviral therapy in people with HIV. Investigators performed immunoSEQ version v3.0 at survey level. The table came from immunoSEQ multiplex PCR; TCRdb's copy has only in-frame clones and leaves some out. The top ten clones hold approximately 6.8% of a sample with 29,000 or so clones, about 94% of them seen once. The sample in question was unsorted PBMCs, obtained around 6.3 years after starting antiretroviral therapy. Receptors were obtained from a woman in her thirties or forties with HIV.

V usage is TRBV27 and J usage is TRBJ2-1; D is perhaps TRBD1 or TRBD2 (5 bases each). The CDR3 runs 15 residues. The germline V gene has CDR1 MNHEY and CDR2 SMNVEV (reference sequence). V lost 7 bases and J lost 10, with 23 bases in between. CDR3 nucleotide sequence: TGTGCCAGCACTTCACGGGGCAGCCGACACTTCGAGCAGTTCTTC. Translating gives CASTSRGSRHFEQFF.

The rearrangement uses TRBV6-1 and TRBJ1-4; 10 bases line up with TRBD1. Germline-derived CDR1 and CDR2 are MNHNS and SASEGT. This CDR3 is 14 amino acids long. V was clipped by 8 bases and J by 4 bases; unmatched bases: 4. The CDR3 DNA reads TGTGCCAGCTATGGGACAGGGGATAATGAAAAACTGTTTTTT. It is translated as CASYGTGDNEKLFF.